This T cell receptor beta chain was found in a study of PD-1 blockade in classical Hodgkin lymphoma. Study-level background: Patients had nivolumab dosed at 3 mg/kg, delivered intravenously every 2 weeks.

Here immunoSEQ multiplex PCR was the method, and the copy in TCRdb shows in-frame clones only, minus some. The repertoire has 40,000 to 65,000 clones, about 85% of them found once; the top ten carry 15% to 20%. The CDR3 totals 16 residues. Germline CDR1 LGHNA, CDR2 YSLEER. Trimming pared 3 bases from V and 0 bases from J, leaving 11 bases between. Patients all relapsed after autologous stem cell transplantation, and there was variation in brentuximab vedotin exposure. Relapsed/refractory classical Hodgkin lymphoma patients had complete, partial or progressive responses. This rearrangement joins TRBV4-3 to TRBJ2-2; no clear D. The sequence was collected from a human donor with classical Hodgkin lymphoma. This material consisted of peripheral blood mononuclear cells (PBMCs), taken at baseline. The CDR3 is CASSQDRTANTGELFF. The CDR3 nucleotides are TGCGCCAGCAGCCAGGACCGGACGGCGAACACCGGGGAGCTGTTTTTT.